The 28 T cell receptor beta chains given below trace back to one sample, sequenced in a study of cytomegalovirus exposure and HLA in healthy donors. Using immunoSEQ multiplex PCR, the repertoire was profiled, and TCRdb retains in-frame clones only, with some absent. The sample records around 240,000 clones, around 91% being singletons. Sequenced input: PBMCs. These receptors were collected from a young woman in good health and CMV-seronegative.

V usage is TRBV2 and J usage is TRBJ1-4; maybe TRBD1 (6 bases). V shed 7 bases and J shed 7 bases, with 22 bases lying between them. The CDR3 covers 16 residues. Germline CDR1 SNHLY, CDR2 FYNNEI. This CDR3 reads CASTDSGTGWGEKLFF. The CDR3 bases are TGTGCCAGCACCGACTCCGGAACAGGGTGGGGTGAAAAACTGTTTTTT.

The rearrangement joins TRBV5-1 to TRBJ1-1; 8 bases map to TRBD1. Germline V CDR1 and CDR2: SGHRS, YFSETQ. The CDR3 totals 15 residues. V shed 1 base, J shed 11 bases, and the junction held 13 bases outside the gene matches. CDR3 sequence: CASSLSFNDRGMAFF. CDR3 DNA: TGCGCCAGCAGCTTGAGTTTTAATGACAGGGGCATGGCTTTCTTT.

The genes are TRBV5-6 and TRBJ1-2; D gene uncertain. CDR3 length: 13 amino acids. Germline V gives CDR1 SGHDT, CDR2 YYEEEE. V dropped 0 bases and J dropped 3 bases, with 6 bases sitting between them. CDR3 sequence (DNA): TGTGCCAGCAGCTTGGGGCGGGACTATGGCTACACCTTC. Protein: CASSLGRDYGYTF.

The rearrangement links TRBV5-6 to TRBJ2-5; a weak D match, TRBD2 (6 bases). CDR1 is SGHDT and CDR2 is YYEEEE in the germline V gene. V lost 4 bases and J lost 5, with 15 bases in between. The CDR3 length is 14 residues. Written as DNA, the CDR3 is TGTGCCAGCAGCCGCGGGACGGCCGAGGAGACCCAGTACTTC. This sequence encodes CASSRGTAEETQYF.

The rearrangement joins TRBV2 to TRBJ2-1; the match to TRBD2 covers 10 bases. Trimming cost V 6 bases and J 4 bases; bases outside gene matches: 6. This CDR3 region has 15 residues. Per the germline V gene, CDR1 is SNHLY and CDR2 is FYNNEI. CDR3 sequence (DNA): TGTGCCAGCAGAGTTAGCGGGGGGCCTTACAATGAGCAGTTCTTC. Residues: CASRVSGGPYNEQFF.

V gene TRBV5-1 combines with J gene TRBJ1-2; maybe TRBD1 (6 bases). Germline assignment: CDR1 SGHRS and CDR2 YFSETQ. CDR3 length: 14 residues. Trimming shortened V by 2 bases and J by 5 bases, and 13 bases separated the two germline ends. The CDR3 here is CASSFGQSPYGYTF. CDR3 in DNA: TGCGCCAGCAGCTTTGGACAGTCCCCTTATGGCTACACCTTC.

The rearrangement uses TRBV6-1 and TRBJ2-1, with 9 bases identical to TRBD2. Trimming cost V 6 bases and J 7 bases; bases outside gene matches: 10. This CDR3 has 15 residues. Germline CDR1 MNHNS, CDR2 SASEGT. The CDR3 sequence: CASSPTSGGTNEQFF. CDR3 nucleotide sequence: TGTGCCAGCAGCCCGACTAGCGGCGGGACAAATGAGCAGTTCTTC.

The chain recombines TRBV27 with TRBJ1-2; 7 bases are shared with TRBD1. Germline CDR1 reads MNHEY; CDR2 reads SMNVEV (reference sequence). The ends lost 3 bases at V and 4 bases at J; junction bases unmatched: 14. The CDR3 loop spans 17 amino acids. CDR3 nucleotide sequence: TGTGCCAGCAGTTTTACAGGGGCACCGTACACTTTCTATGGCTACACCTTC. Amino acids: CASSFTGAPYTFYGYTF.

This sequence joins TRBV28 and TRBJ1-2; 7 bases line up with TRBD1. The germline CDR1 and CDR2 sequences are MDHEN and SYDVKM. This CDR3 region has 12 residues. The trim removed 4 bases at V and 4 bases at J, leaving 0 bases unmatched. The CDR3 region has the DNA TGTGCCAGCAGTTGGGACAGCTATGGCTACACCTTC. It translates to CASSWDSYGYTF.

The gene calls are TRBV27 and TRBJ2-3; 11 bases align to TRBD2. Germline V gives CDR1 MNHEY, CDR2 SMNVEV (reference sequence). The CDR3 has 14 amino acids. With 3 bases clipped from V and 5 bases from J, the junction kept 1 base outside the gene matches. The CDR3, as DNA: TGTGCCAGCAGTTTTCTAGCGGGGGGAGATACGCAGTATTTT. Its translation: CASSFLAGGDTQYF.

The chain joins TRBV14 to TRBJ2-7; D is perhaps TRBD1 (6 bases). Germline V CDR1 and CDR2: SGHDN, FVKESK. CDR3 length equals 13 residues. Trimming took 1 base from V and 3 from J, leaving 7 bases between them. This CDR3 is CASSQADSYEQYV. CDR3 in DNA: TGTGCCAGCAGCCAAGCGGACAGCTACGAGCAGTACGTC.

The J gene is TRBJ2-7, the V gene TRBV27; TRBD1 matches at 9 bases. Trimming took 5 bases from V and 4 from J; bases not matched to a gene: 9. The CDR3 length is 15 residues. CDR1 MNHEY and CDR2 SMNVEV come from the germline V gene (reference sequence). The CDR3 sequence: CASSLGQGPGYEQYF. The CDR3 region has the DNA TGTGCCAGCAGTCTGGGACAGGGACCCGGATACGAGCAGTACTTC.

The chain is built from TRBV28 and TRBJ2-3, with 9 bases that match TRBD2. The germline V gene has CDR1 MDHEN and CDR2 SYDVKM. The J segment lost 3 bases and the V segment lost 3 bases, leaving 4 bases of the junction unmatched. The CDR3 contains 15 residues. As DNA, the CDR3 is TGTGCCAGCAGTTTTGGTAGCGGGGGTACAGATACGCAGTATTTT. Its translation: CASSFGSGGTDTQYF.

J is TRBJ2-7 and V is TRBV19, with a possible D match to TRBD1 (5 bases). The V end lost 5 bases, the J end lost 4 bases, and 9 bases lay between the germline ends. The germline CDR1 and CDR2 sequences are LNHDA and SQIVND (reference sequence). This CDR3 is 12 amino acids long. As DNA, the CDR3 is TGTGCCAGTAGTCCAAGACAGTACGAGCAGTACTTC. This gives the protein CASSPRQYEQYF.

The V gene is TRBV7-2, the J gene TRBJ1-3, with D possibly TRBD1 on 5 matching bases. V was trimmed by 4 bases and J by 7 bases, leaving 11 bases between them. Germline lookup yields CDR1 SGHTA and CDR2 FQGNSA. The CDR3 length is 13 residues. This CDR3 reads CASSSLSGNTIYF. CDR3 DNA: TGTGCCAGCAGCTCACTTTCAGGGAACACCATATATTTT.

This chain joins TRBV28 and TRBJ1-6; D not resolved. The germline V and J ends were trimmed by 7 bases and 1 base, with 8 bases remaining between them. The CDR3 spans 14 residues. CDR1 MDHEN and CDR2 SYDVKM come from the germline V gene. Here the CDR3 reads CASTVPSYNSPLHF. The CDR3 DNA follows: TGTGCCAGCACGGTTCCTTCCTATAATTCACCCCTCCACTTT.

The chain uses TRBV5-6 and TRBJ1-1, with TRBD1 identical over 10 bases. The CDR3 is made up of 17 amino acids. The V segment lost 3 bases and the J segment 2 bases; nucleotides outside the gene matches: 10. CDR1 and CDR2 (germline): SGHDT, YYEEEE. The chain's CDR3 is CASSWGQGPYSNTEAFF. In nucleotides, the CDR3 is TGTGCCAGCAGCTGGGGACAGGGGCCATACTCTAACACTGAAGCTTTCTTT.

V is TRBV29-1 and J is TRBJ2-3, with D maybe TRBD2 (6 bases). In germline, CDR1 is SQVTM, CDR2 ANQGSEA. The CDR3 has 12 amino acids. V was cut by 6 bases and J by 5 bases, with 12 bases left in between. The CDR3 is CSVSGGIDTQYF. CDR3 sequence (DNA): TGCAGCGTCTCTGGGGGGATAGATACGCAGTATTTT.

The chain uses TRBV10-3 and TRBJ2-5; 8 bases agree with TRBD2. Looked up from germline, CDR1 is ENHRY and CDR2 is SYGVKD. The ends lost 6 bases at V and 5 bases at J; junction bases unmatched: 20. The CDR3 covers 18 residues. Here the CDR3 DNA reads TGTGCCATCAGCGGCGCCCGTCTTCGAGCGGGGGCAGGCGAGACCCAGTACTTC. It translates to CAISGARLRAGAGETQYF.

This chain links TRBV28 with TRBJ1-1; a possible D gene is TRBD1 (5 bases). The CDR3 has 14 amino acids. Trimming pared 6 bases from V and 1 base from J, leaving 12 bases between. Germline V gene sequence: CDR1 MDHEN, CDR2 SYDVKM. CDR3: CASRLGTENTEAFF. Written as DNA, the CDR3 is TGTGCCAGCAGGCTCGGGACTGAGAACACTGAAGCTTTCTTT.

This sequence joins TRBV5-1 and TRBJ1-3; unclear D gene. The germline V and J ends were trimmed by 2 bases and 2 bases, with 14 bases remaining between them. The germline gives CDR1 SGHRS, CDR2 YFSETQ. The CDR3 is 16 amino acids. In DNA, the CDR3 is TGCGCCAGCAGCTTCCAGGTTAACGGCCCTGGAAACACCATATATTTT. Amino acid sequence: CASSFQVNGPGNTIYF.

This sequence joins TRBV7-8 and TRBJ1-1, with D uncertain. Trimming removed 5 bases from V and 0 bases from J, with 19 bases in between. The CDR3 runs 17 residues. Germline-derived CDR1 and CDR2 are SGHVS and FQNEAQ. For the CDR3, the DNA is TGTGCCAGCAGCCCCACTAGCAGCCTAGGGATGAACACTGAAGCTTTCTTT. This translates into CASSPTSSLGMNTEAFF.

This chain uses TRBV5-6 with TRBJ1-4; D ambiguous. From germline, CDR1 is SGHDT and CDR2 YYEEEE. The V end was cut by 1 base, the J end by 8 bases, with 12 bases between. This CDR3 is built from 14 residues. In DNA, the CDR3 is TGTGCCAGCAGCTTGAGCGGTTTTGGAGAAAAACTGTTTTTT. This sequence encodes CASSLSGFGEKLFF.

The DNA for the CDR3 is TGTGCCAGCAGCTTCACAGGGGACACTGAAGCTTTCTTT. As protein: CASSFTGDTEAFF. The chain combines TRBV11-2 with TRBJ1-1; 7 positions match TRBD1. V shed 3 bases, J shed 3 bases, and the junction held 1 base outside the gene matches. From germline, CDR1 is SGHAT and CDR2 FQNNGV. The CDR3 sequence is 13 residues long. Looking up the rest from reference TRBV11-2 and TRBJ1-1 gives the full variable domain: EAGVAQSPRYKIIEKRQSVAFWCNPISGHATLYWYQQILGQGPKLLIQFQNNGVVDDSQLPKDRFSAERLKGVDSTLKIQPAKLEDSAVYLCASSFTGDTEAFFGQGTRLTVV.

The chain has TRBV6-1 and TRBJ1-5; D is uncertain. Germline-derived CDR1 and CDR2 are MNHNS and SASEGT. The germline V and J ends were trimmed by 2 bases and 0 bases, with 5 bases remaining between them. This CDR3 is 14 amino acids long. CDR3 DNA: TGTGCCAGCAGTGAACGGAGTAGCAATCAGCCCCAGCATTTT. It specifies CASSERSSNQPQHF.

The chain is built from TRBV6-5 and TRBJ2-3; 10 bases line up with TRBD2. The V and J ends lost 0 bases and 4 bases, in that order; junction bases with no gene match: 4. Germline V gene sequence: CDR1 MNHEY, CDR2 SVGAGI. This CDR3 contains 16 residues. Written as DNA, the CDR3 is TGTGCCAGCAGTTACTCCAGTAGCGGGGGGCCAGATACGCAGTATTTT. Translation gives CASSYSSSGGPDTQYF.

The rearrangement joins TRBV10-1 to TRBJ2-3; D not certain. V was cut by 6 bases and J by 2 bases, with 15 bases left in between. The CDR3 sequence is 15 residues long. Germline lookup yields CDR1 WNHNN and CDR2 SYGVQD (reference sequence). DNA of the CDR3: TGCGCCAGCAGCGTTGGCGGCCTAGTCACAGATACGCAGTATTTT. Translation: CASSVGGLVTDTQYF.

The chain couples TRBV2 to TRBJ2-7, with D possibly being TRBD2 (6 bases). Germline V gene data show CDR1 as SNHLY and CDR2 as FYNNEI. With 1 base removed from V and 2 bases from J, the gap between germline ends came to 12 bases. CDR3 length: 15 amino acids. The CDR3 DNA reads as TGTGCCAGCAGTGAAGGGGCGGGGAGAACCTACGAGCAGTACTTC. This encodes CASSEGAGRTYEQYF.